These 18 T cell receptor beta chains came from one sample sequenced in a study of stem cell transplantation in POMP-related autoinflammatory disease. The protocol was immunoSEQ multiplex PCR, while the TCRdb copy is restricted to in-frame clones and leaves out a portion. Of tens of thousands of clones listed, approximately 85% are singletons. The sample consisted of CD4+ T cells from PBMCs, taken before stem cell transplantation. The receptor set was obtained from a human donor with POMP-related autoinflammation and immune dysregulation (PRAID).

The rearrangement links TRBV21-1 to TRBJ1-5; whether TRBD1, the table's D call, matches the DNA was not checked. TRBV21-1 is a known pseudogene. The length of the CDR3 is 19 residues. The CDR3 spells CASSIHGTDFCYSNQPQHF. In nucleotides, the CDR3 is TGTGCCAGCAGCATCCACGGGACAGATTTTTGTTATAGCAATCAGCCCCAGCATTTT.

This chain connects TRBV30 to TRBJ1-2; a weak D match, TRBD1 (5 bases). The CDR3 contains 12 residues. With 8 bases removed from V and 8 bases from J, the gap between germline ends came to 18 bases. Germline values: CDR1 GTSNPN, CDR2 SVGIG (reference sequence). The CDR3 DNA reads TGTGCCCTAGTAGAGGGGATGGGGGGCTACACCTTC. Protein sequence: CALVEGMGGYTF.

For this clone: A read error may account for a junction end that differs from germline. The rearrangement joins TRBV7-7 to TRBJ2-2, with 7 positions matching TRBD1. Germline CDR1 is SSHAT and CDR2 is FNYEAQ (reference sequence). The CDR3 has 15 amino acids. CDR3 sequence: CASSSDRENTGELFF. The CDR3, as DNA: TGTGCTAGCAGCTCAGACAGGGAGAACACCGGGGAGCTGTTTTTT.

The rearrangement links TRBV28 to TRBJ1-4; D unclear. This CDR3 has 15 residues. Germline assignment: CDR1 MDHEN and CDR2 SYDVKM. The V and J ends lost 4 bases and 4 bases respectively, with 13 bases between them. The CDR3 DNA follows: TGTGCCAGCAGTTCAGAGCTTGGGTTTAATGAAAAACTGTTTTTT. This translates into CASSSELGFNEKLFF. Drawing the rest from reference TRBV28 and TRBJ1-4, the complete variable domain is DVKVTQSSRYLVKRTGEKVFLECVQDMDHENMFWYRQDPGLGLRLIYFSYDVKMKEKGDIPEGYSVSREKKERFSLILESASTNQTSMYLCASSSELGFNEKLFFGSGTQLSVL.

This clone was observed a handful of times. V and J are TRBV28 and TRBJ1-5; D gene uncertain. This CDR3 contains 14 residues. Germline-derived CDR1 and CDR2 are MDHEN and SYDVKM. V gave up 3 bases and J gave up 6 bases, with 12 bases separating them. This chain's CDR3 is CASSLGGNPQPQHF. DNA of the CDR3: TGTGCCAGCAGTTTGGGCGGGAACCCTCAGCCCCAGCATTTT. Full variable domain (missing parts from reference TRBV28 and TRBJ1-5): DVKVTQSSRYLVKRTGEKVFLECVQDMDHENMFWYRQDPGLGLRLIYFSYDVKMKEKGDIPEGYSVSREKKERFSLILESASTNQTSMYLCASSLGGNPQPQHFGDGTRLSIL.

The V gene is TRBV11-2, the J gene TRBJ1-2, with D perhaps TRBD1 (5 bases). The germline V gene has CDR1 SGHAT and CDR2 FQNNGV. The CDR3 runs to 14 residues. The germline V and J ends were trimmed by 3 bases and 4 bases, with 12 bases remaining between them. The CDR3 spells CASSFGTGFYGYTF. In nucleotides, the CDR3 is TGTGCCAGCAGCTTTGGGACGGGTTTCTATGGCTACACCTTC.

The chain uses TRBV28 and TRBJ1-3; TRBD1 is a possible D gene (5 bases). V was trimmed by 6 bases and J by 5 bases, leaving 8 bases between them. Germline-derived CDR1 and CDR2 are MDHEN and SYDVKM. The CDR3 has 12 amino acids. CDR3 sequence reads: CASRGPRNTIYF. CDR3 in DNA: TGTGCCAGCAGGGGGCCCAGAAACACCATATATTTT.

In this sample, this clone turned up once. The chain carries TRBV5-1 and TRBJ2-3; 11 nucleotides agree with TRBD2. The length of the CDR3 is 17 residues. Germline V gene lookup returns CDR1 SGHRS and CDR2 YFSETQ. The V segment lost 0 bases and the J segment 2 bases; nucleotides outside the gene matches: 5. The CDR3 DNA is TGCGCCAGCAGCTTGGAACTAGCGGGGGCCGACACAGATACGCAGTATTTT. Translating it yields CASSLELAGADTDTQYF.

The chain recombines TRBV7-9 with TRBJ2-1; D not certain. V lost 8 bases, J lost 6 bases, and 8 bases lay in between. The CDR3 consists of 11 residues. The germline V gene has CDR1 SEHNR and CDR2 FQNEAQ (reference sequence). The CDR3 protein is CASQQSNEQFF. The CDR3 DNA follows: TGTGCCAGCCAGCAGTCCAATGAGCAGTTCTTC. The whole variable domain, filled in from reference TRBV7-9 and TRBJ2-1, reads DTGVSQNPRHKITKRGQNVTFRCDPISEHNRLYWYRQTLGQGPEFLTYFQNEAQLEKSRLLSDRFSAERPKGSFSTLEIQRTEQGDSAMYLCASQQSNEQFFGPGTRLTVL.

The chain couples TRBV6-5 to TRBJ2-7; TRBD2 matches 8 bases. CDR1 is MNHEY, CDR2 SVGAGI, per germline. This CDR3 is 14 amino acids long. Losses at the gene ends were 0 bases for V and 6 bases for J; bases not matched to a gene: 4. The CDR3 loop reads CASSYSAAGGEQYF. The CDR3 DNA sequence: TGTGCCAGCAGTTACTCGGCTGCGGGAGGCGAGCAGTACTTC.

The V and J genes are TRBV5-1 and TRBJ2-7; 10 bases are a match to TRBD1. Germline V gene data show CDR1 as SGHRS and CDR2 as YFSETQ. CDR3 length equals 15 residues. The V and J ends lost 3 bases and 3 bases, in that order; junction bases with no gene match: 6. In DNA form, the CDR3 reads TGCGCCAGCAGCTACCGACAGGGGGCCGGCTACGAGCAGTACTTC. Its protein is CASSYRQGAGYEQYF.

V and J are TRBV19 and TRBJ1-2; 8 bases are shared with TRBD1. Trimming cost V 6 bases and J 8 bases; bases outside gene matches: 11. Germline V CDR1 and CDR2: LNHDA, SQIVND (reference sequence). This CDR3 spans 14 amino acids. The CDR3 DNA follows: TGTGCCAGTAGGGAGGACAGGGCAGTCTACGGCTACACCTTC. Protein product: CASREDRAVYGYTF.

J is TRBJ1-2 and V is TRBV15; D remains unclear. Germline CDR1 is LNHNV and CDR2 is YYDKDF (reference sequence). V lost 0 bases, J lost 4 bases, and 12 bases lay in between. The CDR3 length is 15 residues. The CDR3 protein is CATSRDPFPPYGYTF. The DNA of the CDR3 is TGTGCCACCAGCAGAGATCCTTTTCCTCCCTATGGCTACACCTTC.

The V call is TRBV30, the J call TRBJ1-5, with a weak D call TRBD1 (5 bases). V shed 2 bases and J shed 0 bases, with 14 bases lying between them. The germline CDR1 and CDR2 sequences are GTSNPN and SVGIG (reference sequence). The CDR3 is made up of 16 amino acids. The CDR3 sequence: CAWSYGGGVSNQPQHF. The CDR3 nucleotides read TGTGCCTGGAGTTACGGGGGGGGAGTTAGCAATCAGCCCCAGCATTTT.

This chain joins TRBV5-1 and TRBJ1-1; D is possibly TRBD1 (6 bases). The CDR3 has 16 residues. V was cut by 0 bases and J by 4 bases, with 16 bases left in between. Looked up from germline, CDR1 is SGHRS and CDR2 is YFSETQ. The CDR3 loop reads CASSLDRAGLGTEAFF. The CDR3 DNA is TGCGCCAGCAGCTTGGACAGGGCGGGTTTAGGCACTGAAGCTTTCTTT.

The V and J genes are TRBV15 and TRBJ2-7; the D is unclear. The CDR3 is 15 amino acids. The germline gives CDR1 LNHNV, CDR2 YYDKDF (reference sequence). V gave up 5 bases and J gave up 0 bases, with 14 bases separating them. CDR3 sequence: CATSYGSISSYEQYF. The CDR3 DNA sequence: TGTGCCACCAGCTACGGTTCGATTAGCTCCTACGAGCAGTACTTC.

J is TRBJ2-4 and V is TRBV6-1; tentative D call: TRBD2 (5 bases). The CDR3 totals 14 residues. Germline CDR1 is MNHNS and CDR2 is SASEGT. The V and J ends lost 3 bases and 10 bases respectively, with 16 bases between them. DNA for the CDR3: TGTGCCAGCAGTGATTCCGGCCCCAGACTAATTCAGTACTTC. This sequence encodes CASSDSGPRLIQYF.

This clone has more than one count but fewer than ten. V gene TRBV5-6 combines with J gene TRBJ2-7, with TRBD2 identical over 7 bases. V shed 3 bases, J shed 0 bases, and the junction held 9 bases outside the gene matches. Per germline, CDR1 SGHDT and CDR2 YYEEEE. This CDR3 comprises 16 residues. CDR3 region: CASSSQAGSPSYEQYF. The CDR3 DNA sequence: TGTGCCAGCAGCTCACAAGCGGGAAGCCCCTCCTACGAGCAGTACTTC.